This T cell receptor (beta chain) was obtained from a study of a mutant IDH1 vaccine in newly diagnosed glioma. Study-wide context: Vaccination was launched 4-6 weeks after radiotherapy alone, or with temozolomide cycles. Patients arrived already treated with radiotherapy, temozolomide, or both, most having had both. Males made up roughly 62% and females roughly 38% of treated patients, whose mean age was about 41 years.

The sample's time point: week 23, last vaccination. Doses consisted of 300 ug of mutant IDH1 20-mer peptide each, paired with topical imiquimod. TCRdb's copy holds only in-frame clones and misses some; the assay was immunoSEQ multiplex PCR. The sample has roughly 60,000 clones; about four fifths are singletons. To note about this clone: Its antigen remains unknown.

The receptor's source is a man aged 40-55 years with glioma. Sequencing used PBMCs, obtained from a glioma patient whose treatment included an IDH1 peptide vaccine.

The DNA of the CDR3 is TGTGCCAGCAGCTTAGAACTCTTAGGCGGGGGGACCGGGGAGCTGTTTTTT. Protein product: CASSLELLGGGTGELFF. The rearrangement links TRBV7-7 to TRBJ2-2, with 8 bases lining up with TRBD2. Trimming at V came to 1 base and at J to 5 bases, leaving 9 bases not matched to a gene. This CDR3 region has 17 residues. CDR1 and CDR2 from the germline V gene are SSHAT and FNYEAQ (reference sequence).